The clone carrying this T cell receptor beta chain was observed a handful of times. The antigen is undetermined. The data stem from a study of T cells in narcolepsy. On the study more broadly: Donors had narcolepsy type 1 or type 2, or were healthy controls. The study's findings and limits: Healthy controls reportedly lacked the autoreactive clonotypes serially found in patients' blood. HCRT-specific and TRIB2-specific autoreactive clonotypes appeared among same-patient CSF and blood CD4+ clonotypes. Autoreactive clone sequences were missing from some blood memory CD4+ repertoires.

Libraries were prepared by immunoSEQ multiplex PCR; TCRdb keeps only in-frame clonotypes and omits some of them. The sample consists of tens of thousands of clones, approximately 78% of them appearing once. CDR1 and CDR2 from the germline V gene are SEHNR and FQNEAQ (reference sequence). The CDR3 totals 13 residues. The V end was cut by 5 bases, the J end by 0 bases, with 5 bases between. The rearrangement links TRBV7-9 to TRBJ1-3, with D uncertain. The sequence was collected from a human donor with narcolepsy. The sample was CD45RA- memory CD4+ T cells from PBMCs. CDR3 amino acids: CASSQYSGNTIYF. The CDR3 DNA is TGTGCCAGCAGCCAGTACTCTGGAAACACCATATATTTT.